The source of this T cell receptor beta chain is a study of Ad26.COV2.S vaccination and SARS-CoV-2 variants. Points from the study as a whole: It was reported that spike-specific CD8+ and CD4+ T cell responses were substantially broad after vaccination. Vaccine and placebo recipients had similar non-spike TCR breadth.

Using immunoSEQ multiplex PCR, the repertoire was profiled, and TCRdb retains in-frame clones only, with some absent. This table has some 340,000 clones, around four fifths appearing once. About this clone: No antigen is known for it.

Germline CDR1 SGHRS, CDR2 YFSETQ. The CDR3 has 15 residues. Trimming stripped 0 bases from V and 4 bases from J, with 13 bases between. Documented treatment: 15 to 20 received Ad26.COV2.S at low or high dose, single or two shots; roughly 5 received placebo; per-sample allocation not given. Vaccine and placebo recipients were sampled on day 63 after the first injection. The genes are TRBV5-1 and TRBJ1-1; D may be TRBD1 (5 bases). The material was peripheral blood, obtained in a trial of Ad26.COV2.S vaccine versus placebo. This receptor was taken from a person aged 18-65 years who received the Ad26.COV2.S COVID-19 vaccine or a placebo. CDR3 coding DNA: TGCGCCAGCAGCTTGGCGGGGCGGGAGACCACTGAAGCTTTCTTT. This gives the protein CASSLAGRETTEAFF.